The next 16 T cell receptor beta chains were all read from a single sample in a study of T cells in Graves' hyperthyroidism and ophthalmopathy. Regions amplified from RNA transcripts were the TCR beta CDR3 regions. Using the HTBI primer set, a first-round RT-PCR was run on the TCR CDR3. MiXCR was run by TCRdb on the multiplex PCR reads, yielding one entry per CDR3 protein. The table includes 500,000 to 600,000 distinct CDR3 sequences, about 20% detected once. Material: blood. Receptor source: a man aged 35 to 55 with Graves' ophthalmopathy.

Note on this clonotype: An end of the junction differs from the germline gene, which may be a read error. The chain links TRBV6-9 to TRBJ2-6; possibly TRBD1 for D (5 bases). CDR1 and CDR2 from the germline V gene are MNHGY and SVAAGI. This CDR3 is built from 15 residues. The CDR3 nucleotides read TGTGCCAGCAGTTACGGCGCCTCTGGGGCCAACGTCCTGGCTTTC. Its translation: CASSYGASGANVLAF.

This clonotype was observed at least ten times. CDR3 DNA: TGCGCCAGCAGCTTGAATGCGGGGGGTATGGAGACCCAGTACTTC. Its protein product is CASSLNAGGMETQYF. The rearrangement joins TRBV5-1 to TRBJ2-5, with 8 bases matching TRBD2. This CDR3 has 15 residues. The junction had 7 bases not matched to a gene; V was cut back by 1 base and J by 5 bases. Germline assignment: CDR1 SGHRS and CDR2 YFSETQ. Based on the CDR3 plus reference TRBV5-1 and TRBJ2-5, the full variable domain is KAGVTQTPRYLIKTRGQQVTLSCSPISGHRSVSWYQQTPGQGLQFLFEYFSETQRNKGNFPGRFSGRQFSNSRSEMNVSTLELGDSALYLCASSLNAGGMETQYFGPGTRLLVL.

This clonotype has a count of ten or more. The chain recombines TRBV4-1 with TRBJ2-5; D gene uncertain. CDR3 length equals 13 residues. The germline gives CDR1 MGHRA, CDR2 YSYEKL. Trimming removed 2 bases from V and 6 bases from J, with 10 bases in between. CDR3 nucleotides: TGCGCCAGCAGCCAAATCGTAACTCAGACCCAGTACTTC. Its translation is CASSQIVTQTQYF.

The V call is TRBV4-3, the J call TRBJ1-5, with TRBD1 as a possible D gene (6 bases). The CDR3 sequence is 15 residues long. Germline V gives CDR1 LGHNA, CDR2 YSLEER. Trimming stripped 0 bases from V and 8 bases from J, with 14 bases between. The CDR3 nucleotides read TGCGCCAGCAGCCAAGATTTCGGGACATCGGAGCCCCAGCATTTT. It yields the protein CASSQDFGTSEPQHF.

The chain combines TRBV6-2 or TRBV6-3 with TRBJ2-7; D remains unclear. The CDR3 sequence is 16 residues long. The V gene's germline CDR1 is MNHEY and CDR2 SVGEGT. V shed 0 bases and J shed 2 bases, with 14 bases lying between them. The CDR3 bases are TGTGCCAGCAGTTACTCGCCGGCCCGAAGAACCTACGAGCAGTACTTC. Translation gives CASSYSPARRTYEQYF.

This clonotype was counted only a few times. The chain recombines TRBV5-1 with TRBJ2-2; 9 nucleotides align to TRBD2. Germline V CDR1 and CDR2: SGHRS, YFSETQ. The CDR3 consists of 16 residues. J gave up 7 bases and V 4 bases, and 11 bases lay outside the gene matches. CDR3 residues: CASSPAVAGVGGELFF. The DNA of the CDR3 is TGCGCCAGCAGCCCCGCCGTAGCGGGAGTTGGCGGGGAGCTGTTTTTT.

This clonotype was recorded at least ten times. The rearrangement links TRBV20-1 to TRBJ2-1; D unclear. Germline V CDR1 and CDR2: DFQATT, SNEGSKA (reference sequence). Trimming cost V 1 base and J 0 bases, with 7 bases left between them. The CDR3 spans 14 residues. CDR3 amino acids: CSARASLSYNEQFF. The CDR3 bases are TGCAGTGCTAGAGCTAGTCTCTCCTACAATGAGCAGTTCTTC.

This clonotype was observed a few times. The rearrangement links TRBV18 to TRBJ2-7; possible D gene TRBD1, 7 bases. This CDR3 has 15 amino acids. Trimming stripped 2 bases from V and 7 bases from J, with 18 bases between. Germline values: CDR1 KGHSH, CDR2 LQKENI. CDR3 bases: TGTGCCAGCTCACCAAAGGGGGGACAGCAGCGGGAGCAGTACTTC. Encoded protein: CASSPKGGQQREQYF.

The rearrangement joins TRBV10-3 to TRBJ2-1, with 9 bases matching TRBD2. The V gene's germline CDR1 is ENHRY and CDR2 SYGVKD. V lost 7 bases, J lost 8 bases, and 9 bases stayed unmatched. The CDR3 has 14 residues. The CDR3 bases are TGTGCCATCAAGGCGGGGGGGCCAAGGGATGAGCAGTTCTTC. Protein product: CAIKAGGPRDEQFF.

As concerns this clonotype: This may be a read error: a much more frequent sequence differs by one nucleotide. V usage is TRBV11-3 and J usage is TRBJ1-1; D is perhaps TRBD1 (6 bases). Germline CDR1 and CDR2: SGHNT and YENEEA. The CDR3 spans 13 residues. Written as DNA, the CDR3 is TGTGCCAGCAGCTTAAGGGGACAAGGTGAAGCTTCCTTT. This translates into CASSLRGQGEASF.

This clonotype was observed at least ten times. This chain links TRBV28 with TRBJ2-1; D remains unclear. Germline lookup yields CDR1 MDHEN and CDR2 SYDVKM. Deletions cut 4 bases from V and 7 bases from J, with 11 bases between. This CDR3 comprises 13 residues. The CDR3 DNA sequence: TGTGCCAGCAGTTCCGACTTAGTAAATGAGCAGTTCTTC. It is translated as CASSSDLVNEQFF.

This clonotype has a count of ten or more. V gene TRBV2 combines with J gene TRBJ2-1, with TRBD2 as a possible D gene (6 bases). Looked up from germline, CDR1 is SNHLY and CDR2 is FYNNEI. This CDR3 comprises 13 residues. The V end was cut by 8 bases, the J end by 6 bases, with 14 bases between. The DNA for the CDR3 is TGTGCCAGCTTACTAGCAATTGGCAATGAGCAGTTCTTC. Translation: CASLLAIGNEQFF.

This clonotype was observed a few times. V usage is TRBV10-3 and J usage is TRBJ1-3; D is unclear. The CDR3 is 17 residues long. Germline CDR1 is ENHRY and CDR2 is SYGVKD. V was shortened by 3 bases and J by 2 bases, with 17 bases between the two germline ends. DNA for the CDR3: TGTGCCATCAGTGATGTAGGGTTCGTTCTGGCTGGAAACACCATATATTTT. This translates into CAISDVGFVLAGNTIYF.

This clonotype was counted between two and nine times. The chain couples TRBV4-3 to TRBJ1-1, with TRBD1 as a possible D gene (6 bases). V was shortened by 2 bases and J by 1 base, with 14 bases between the two germline ends. Germline loops: CDR1 LGHNA, CDR2 YSLEER. The CDR3 consists of 16 residues. In DNA form, the CDR3 reads TGCGCCAGCAGCCAAAATGGGGGGGCGCCGAACACTGAAGCTTTCTTT. Amino acids: CASSQNGGAPNTEAFF.

The chain is built from TRBV20-1 and TRBJ1-1, with D possibly being TRBD1 (5 bases). Germline V gene sequence: CDR1 DFQATT, CDR2 SNEGSKA (reference sequence). With 6 bases removed from V and 4 bases from J, the gap between germline ends came to 12 bases. The CDR3 has 12 residues. The CDR3 DNA reads as TGCAGTGCACCCGGCAGGGTCACTGAAGCTTTCTTT. It is translated as CSAPGRVTEAFF.

This rearrangement joins TRBV19 to TRBJ1-2; TRBD1 aligns across 8 bases. The J segment lost 6 bases and the V segment lost 5 bases, leaving 11 bases of the junction unmatched. The germline CDR1 and CDR2 sequences are LNHDA and SQIVND (reference sequence). The CDR3 has 15 residues. CDR3 coding DNA: TGTGCCAGTAGTCCTCTGGACAGGGACTTGGATGGCTACACCTTC. This gives the protein CASSPLDRDLDGYTF.